This T cell receptor beta chain was recorded in a study of blood T cell repertoires in COVID-19. Study at large: Acute and convalescent COVID-19 samples came from the United States, Italy and Spain. T cells, B-cell-depleted T cells, or PBMCs provided the cDNA or gDNA that served as material.

In the authors' workflow: For nucleated cells, counts were estimated from reference gene primer amplification. TCRdb keeps only in-frame clones here, not all; method: immunoSEQ multiplex PCR. Clonal size and the V and J genes are those of that table, whereas D and trimming came from the DNA. Of some 80,000 clones listed, roughly 90% are singletons. V lost 3 bases, J lost 0 bases, and 11 bases lay in between. The CDR3 has 17 amino acids. Germline CDR1 KGHDR, CDR2 SFDVKD. The chain has TRBV24-1 and TRBJ2-6; possibly TRBD1 for D (6 bases). Sequenced sample: peripheral blood. The clonotype was recovered from a human donor in a cohort sampled during active COVID-19. As DNA, the CDR3 is TGTGCCACCAGTGATCCGGGACACGTCTCTGGGGCCAACGTCCTGACTTTC. Encoded protein: CATSDPGHVSGANVLTF.